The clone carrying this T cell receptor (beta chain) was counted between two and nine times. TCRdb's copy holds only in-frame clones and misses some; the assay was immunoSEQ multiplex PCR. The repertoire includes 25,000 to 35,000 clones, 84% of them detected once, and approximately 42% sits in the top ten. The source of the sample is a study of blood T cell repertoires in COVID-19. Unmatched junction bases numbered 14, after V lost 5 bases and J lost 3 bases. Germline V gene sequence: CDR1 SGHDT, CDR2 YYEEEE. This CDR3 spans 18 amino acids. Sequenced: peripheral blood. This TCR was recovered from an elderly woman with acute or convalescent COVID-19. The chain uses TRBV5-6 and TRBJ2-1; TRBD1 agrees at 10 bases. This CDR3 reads CASSVGQGLGGFYNEQFF. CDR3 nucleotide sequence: TGTGCCAGCAGTGTGGGACAGGGGTTAGGGGGATTCTACAATGAGCAGTTCTTC.